This TCR beta chain was identified in a study of cytomegalovirus exposure and HLA in healthy donors. General observations from the study: Among the CMV-associated chains, a few were confirmed in vitro as specific for CMV antigens. Rarity marked most TCR sequences, yet some public TCRs occurred in many donors.

The PCR ran on 60 Vbeta and 13 Jbeta primers. Repertoires were generated with immunoSEQ multiplex PCR, while TCRdb's copy carries only in-frame clones and drops some. The sample records approximately 170,000 clones, roughly 88% being singletons. Points on this clone: Its target is not known.

CDR3 length: 15 amino acids. Germline CDR1 reads LGHNA; CDR2 reads YSLEER. Trimming took off 0 bases at V and 3 bases at J, with 9 bases between the two ends. The source material was PBMCs. V is TRBV4-3 and J is TRBJ2-4; no clear D. The origin of this receptor is a boy aged 2 to 9 in good health and CMV-seronegative. The CDR3 here is CASSQDPGSKNIQYF. The CDR3 region has the DNA TGCGCCAGCAGCCAAGATCCTGGCAGCAAAAACATTCAGTACTTC.